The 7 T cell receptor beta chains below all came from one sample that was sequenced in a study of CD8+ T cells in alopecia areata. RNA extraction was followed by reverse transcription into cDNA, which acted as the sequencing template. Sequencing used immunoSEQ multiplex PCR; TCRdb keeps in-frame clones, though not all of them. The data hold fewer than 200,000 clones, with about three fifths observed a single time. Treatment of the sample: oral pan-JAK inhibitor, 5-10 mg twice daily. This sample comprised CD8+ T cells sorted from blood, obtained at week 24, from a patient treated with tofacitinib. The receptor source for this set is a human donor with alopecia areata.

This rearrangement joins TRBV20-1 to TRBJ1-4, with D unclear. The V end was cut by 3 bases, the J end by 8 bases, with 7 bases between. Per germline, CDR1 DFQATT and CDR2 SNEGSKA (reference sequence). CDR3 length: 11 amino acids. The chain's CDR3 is CSASTAEKLFF. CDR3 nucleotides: TGCAGTGCTAGCACAGCAGAAAAACTGTTTTTT.

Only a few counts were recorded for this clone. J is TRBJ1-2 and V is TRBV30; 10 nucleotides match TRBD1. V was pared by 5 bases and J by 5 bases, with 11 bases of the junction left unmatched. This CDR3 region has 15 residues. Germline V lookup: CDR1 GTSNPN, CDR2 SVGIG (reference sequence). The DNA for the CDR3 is TGTGCCTGGTCCGGGACAGGGGTTCAACTATATGGCTACACCTTC. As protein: CAWSGTGVQLYGYTF.

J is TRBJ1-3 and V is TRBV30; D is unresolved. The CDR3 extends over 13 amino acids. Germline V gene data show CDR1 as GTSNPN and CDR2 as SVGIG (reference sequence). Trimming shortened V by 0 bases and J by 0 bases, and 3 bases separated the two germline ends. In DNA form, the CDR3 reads TGTGCCTGGAGTGTGCTCTCTGGAAACACCATATATTTT. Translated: CAWSVLSGNTIYF.

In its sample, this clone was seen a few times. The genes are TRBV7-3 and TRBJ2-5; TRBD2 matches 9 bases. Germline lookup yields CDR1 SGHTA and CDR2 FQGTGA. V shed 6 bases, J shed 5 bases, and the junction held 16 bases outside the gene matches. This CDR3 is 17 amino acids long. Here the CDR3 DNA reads TGTGCCAGCAGTCCCGGGTTAGCGGGGGTTTGGCGGGAGACCCAGTACTTC. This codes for CASSPGLAGVWRETQYF.

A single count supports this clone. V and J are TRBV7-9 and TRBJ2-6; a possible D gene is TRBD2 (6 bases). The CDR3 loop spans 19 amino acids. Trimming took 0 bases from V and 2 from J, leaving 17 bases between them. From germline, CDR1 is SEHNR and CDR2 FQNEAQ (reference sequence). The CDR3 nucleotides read TGTGCCAGCAGCTTAGCGGGAGGTTGGCGCTTGACTGGGGCCAACGTCCTGACTTTC. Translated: CASSLAGGWRLTGANVLTF.

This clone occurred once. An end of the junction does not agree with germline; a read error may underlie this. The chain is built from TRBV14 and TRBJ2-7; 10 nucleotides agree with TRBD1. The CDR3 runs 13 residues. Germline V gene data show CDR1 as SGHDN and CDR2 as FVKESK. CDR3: CASSQGGRDRGHF. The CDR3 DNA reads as TGTGCCAGCAGCCAAGGGGGAAGGGACAGGGGACACTTC.

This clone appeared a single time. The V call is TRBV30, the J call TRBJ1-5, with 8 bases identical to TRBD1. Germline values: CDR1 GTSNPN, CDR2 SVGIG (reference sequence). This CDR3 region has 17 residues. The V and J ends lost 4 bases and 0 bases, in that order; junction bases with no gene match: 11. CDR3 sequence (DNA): TGTGCCTGGATGGACGGACAGGGAGGCTATAGCAATCAGCCCCAGCATTTT. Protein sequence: CAWMDGQGGYSNQPQHF.